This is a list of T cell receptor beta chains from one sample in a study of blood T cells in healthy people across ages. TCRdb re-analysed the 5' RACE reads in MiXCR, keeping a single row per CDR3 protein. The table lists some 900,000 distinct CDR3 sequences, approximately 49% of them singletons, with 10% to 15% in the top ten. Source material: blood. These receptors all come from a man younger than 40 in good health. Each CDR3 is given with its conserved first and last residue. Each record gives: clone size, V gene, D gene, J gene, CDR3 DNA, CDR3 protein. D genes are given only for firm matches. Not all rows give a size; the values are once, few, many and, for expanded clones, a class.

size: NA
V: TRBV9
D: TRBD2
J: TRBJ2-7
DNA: TGTGCCAGCAGCGCCGGGACTAGCGGGGGTGCCGAGCAGTACTTC
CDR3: CASSAGTSGGAEQYF

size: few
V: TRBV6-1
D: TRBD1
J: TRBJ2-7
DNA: TGTGCCAGCGGATGGACAGGGGACGAGCAGTACTTC
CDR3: CASGWTGDEQYF

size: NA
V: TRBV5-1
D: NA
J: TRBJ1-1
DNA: TGCGCCAGCAGCACTGGCGGCGCTGGGAACACTGAAGCTTTCTTT
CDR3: CASSTGGAGNTEAFF

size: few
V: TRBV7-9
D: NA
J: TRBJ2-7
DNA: TGTGCCAGCAGTGCTCGCCTCTGGGACGAGCAGTACTTC
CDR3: CASSARLWDEQYF

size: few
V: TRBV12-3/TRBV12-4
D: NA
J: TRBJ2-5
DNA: TGTGCCAGCAGTTTAGCCCTCCACCCACTACAAGAGACCCAGTACTTC
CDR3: CASSLALHPLQETQYF

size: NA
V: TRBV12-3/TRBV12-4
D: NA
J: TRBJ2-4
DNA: TGTGCCAGCACCTTTAGCATGGGTGTAGCCAAAAACATTCAGTACTTC
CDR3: CASTFSMGVAKNIQYF

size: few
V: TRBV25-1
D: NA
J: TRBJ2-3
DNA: TGTGCCAGCAGTGACCCCGGGACTGCGTCCTATACGCAGTATTTT
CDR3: CASSDPGTASYTQYF

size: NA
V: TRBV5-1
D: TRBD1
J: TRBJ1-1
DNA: TGCGCCAGCAGCGTTACAGGGGGCGACTCTGAAGCTTTCTTT
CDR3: CASSVTGGDSEAFF

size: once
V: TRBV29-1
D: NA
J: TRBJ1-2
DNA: TGCAGCGTTGAAGAGACAGTTTACTATGGCTACACCTTC
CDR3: CSVEETVYYGYTF

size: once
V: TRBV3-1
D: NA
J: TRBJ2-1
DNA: TGTGCCAGCAGCCGTGCCGGGAACGGCGAGCAGTTCTTC
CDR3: CASSRAGNGEQFF

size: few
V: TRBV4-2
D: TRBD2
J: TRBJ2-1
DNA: TGTGCCAGCAGCCAAGCAAGAGCGGGGGGTCACAATGAGCAGTTCTTC
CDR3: CASSQARAGGHNEQFF

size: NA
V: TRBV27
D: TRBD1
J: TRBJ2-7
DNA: TGTGCCAGCAGTACACTGACAGGGAAGGCCTACGAGCAGTACTTC
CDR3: CASSTLTGKAYEQYF

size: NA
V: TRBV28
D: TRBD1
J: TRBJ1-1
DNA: TGTGCCAGCAGAATAGACAGGGTGAACACTGAAGCTTTCTTT
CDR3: CASRIDRVNTEAFF

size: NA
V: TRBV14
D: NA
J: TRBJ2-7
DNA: TGTGCCAGCAGCCTTGCCGGGACTGCGAGCGAGCAGTACTTC
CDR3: CASSLAGTASEQYF

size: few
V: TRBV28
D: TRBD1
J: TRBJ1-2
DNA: TGTGCCAGCAGACCGGGACAGGGGAGAGGCTACACCTTC
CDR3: CASRPGQGRGYTF

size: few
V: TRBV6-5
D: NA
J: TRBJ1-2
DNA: TGTGCCAGCAGTCAACACACCTATGGCTACACCTTC
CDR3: CASSQHTYGYTF

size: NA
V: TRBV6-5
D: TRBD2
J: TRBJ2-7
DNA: TGTGCCAGCAGTTCCTCGCGGGGGTTAAAGTACGAGCAGTACTTC
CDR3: CASSSSRGLKYEQYF

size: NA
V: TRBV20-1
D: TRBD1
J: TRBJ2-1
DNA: TGCAGTGCTCCCCAGACAGGGGGGGTAGGCAATGAGCAGTTCTTC
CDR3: CSAPQTGGVGNEQFF

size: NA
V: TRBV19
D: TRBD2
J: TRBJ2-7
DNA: TGTGCCAGTAGTATAGTAGTAGGGGAGGGAGCCTACGAGCAGTACTTC
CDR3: CASSIVVGEGAYEQYF

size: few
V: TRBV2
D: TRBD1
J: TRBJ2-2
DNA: TGTGCCAGCAGTCTTTCGGGACAGGGTTCCGCCGGGGAGCTGTTTTTT
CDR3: CASSLSGQGSAGELFF

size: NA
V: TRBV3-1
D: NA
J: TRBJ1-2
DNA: TGTGCCGGCAGCCGTCACAGTTATGGCTACACCTTC
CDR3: CAGSRHSYGYTF

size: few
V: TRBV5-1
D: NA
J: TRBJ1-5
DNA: TGCGCCAGCAGCTTGGGCGAGGGTGCTTCGGGCCATCAGCCCCAGCATTTT
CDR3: CASSLGEGASGHQPQHF

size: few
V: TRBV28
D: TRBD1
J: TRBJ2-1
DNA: TGTGCCAGCAGTCAACCGGGACAGGGACCCGATGAGCAGTTCTTC
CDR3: CASSQPGQGPDEQFF

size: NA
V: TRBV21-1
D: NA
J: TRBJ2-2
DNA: TGTGCCAGCAGCAAAACGCCCCAGGGGCAGGGCACCGGGGAGCTGTTTTTT
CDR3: CASSKTPQGQGTGELFF

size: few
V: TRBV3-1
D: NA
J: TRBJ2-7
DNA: TGTGCCAGCAGCCAAGTAGCGACGATCTACGAGCAGTACTTC
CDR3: CASSQVATIYEQYF

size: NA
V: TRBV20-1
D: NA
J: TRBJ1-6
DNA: TGCAGTGCTATTACAGATCGAAATTCACCCCTCCACTTT
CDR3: CSAITDRNSPLHF

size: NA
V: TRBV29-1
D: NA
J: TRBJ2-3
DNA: TGCAGCGTTGATGGGTACCTAGCTGATACGCAGTATTTT
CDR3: CSVDGYLADTQYF

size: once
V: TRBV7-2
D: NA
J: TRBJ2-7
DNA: TGTGCCAGCAGCGTAGGGGGACTTTACAATGAGCAGTACTTC
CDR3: CASSVGGLYNEQYF

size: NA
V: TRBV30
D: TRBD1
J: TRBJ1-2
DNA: TGTGCCTGTAATAGGGGACAGGACTATGGCTACACCTTC
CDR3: CACNRGQDYGYTF

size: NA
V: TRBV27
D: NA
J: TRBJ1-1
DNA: TGTGCCAGCAGTTTTACTTTATTAGAGGGTATCACTGAAGCTTTCTTT
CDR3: CASSFTLLEGITEAFF

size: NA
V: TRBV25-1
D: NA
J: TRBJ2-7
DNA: TGTGCCAGCAGTGAATTGGGGACGACCTACGAGCAGTACTTC
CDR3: CASSELGTTYEQYF

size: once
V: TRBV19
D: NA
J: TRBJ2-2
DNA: TGTGCCAGTACCCGAAGTAGGCAGGTGAACACCGGGGAGCTGTTTTTT
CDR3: CASTRSRQVNTGELFF

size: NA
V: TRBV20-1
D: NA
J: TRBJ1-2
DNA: TGCAGTGCCCCAGGGGCTACTAATGGCTACACCTTC
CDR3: CSAPGATNGYTF

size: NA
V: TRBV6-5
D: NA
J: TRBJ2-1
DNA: TGTGCCAGCAGTTACTCAACGGGGAGGAATGAGCAGTTCTTC
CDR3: CASSYSTGRNEQFF

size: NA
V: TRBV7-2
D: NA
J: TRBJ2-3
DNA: TGTGCCAGCAGCGAAAGTCTAGGAACACTAGTTGCAGATACGCAGTATTTT
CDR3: CASSESLGTLVADTQYF

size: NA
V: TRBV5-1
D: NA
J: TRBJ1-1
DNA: TGCGCCAGCAGCTTAGGGAGTTTGAACACTGAAGCTTTCTTT
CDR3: CASSLGSLNTEAFF

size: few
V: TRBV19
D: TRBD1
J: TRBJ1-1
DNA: TGTGCCAGTACCCAGGGGGTATTCATGATGAACACTGAAGCTTTCTTT
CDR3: CASTQGVFMMNTEAFF

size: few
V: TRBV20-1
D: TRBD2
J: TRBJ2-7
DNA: TGCAGTGCTAGAGACCCAGCGGGGGCACAAACCTACGAGCAGTACTTC
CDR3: CSARDPAGAQTYEQYF